This paragraph covers one T cell receptor beta chain sequence. The antigen remains unidentified. Noted treatment: approximately 18 received Ad26.COV2.S at low or high dose, single or two shots; about 5 received placebo; per-sample allocation not given. Sampling happened 63 days after the first vaccine or placebo injection. V trimming: 4 bases; J trimming: 7 bases; junction bases outside the gene matches: 5. This CDR3 is 13 amino acids long. Germline V CDR1 and CDR2: KGHSH, LQKENI. The sample comes from a study of Ad26.COV2.S vaccination and SARS-CoV-2 variants. On the study more broadly: Participants got Ad26.COV2.S intramuscularly, once or twice 56 days apart.

Notes on the study in general: Vaccine recipients posted higher spike-specific TCR breadth than their placebo counterparts.

Method: immunoSEQ multiplex PCR; TCRdb's copy keeps in-frame clones and lacks some. The data hold 350,000 to 400,000 clones, with around nine tenths observed a single time. This sequence was found in a person aged 18 to 59 who received the Ad26.COV2.S COVID-19 vaccine or a placebo. The genes are TRBV18 and TRBJ1-2, with 8 nucleotides matching TRBD1. The specimen was peripheral blood, collected in a trial of Ad26.COV2.S vaccine versus placebo. CDR3 sequence reads: CASSLGQGVGYTF. CDR3 bases: TGTGCCAGCTCACTCGGACAGGGCGTTGGCTACACCTTC.